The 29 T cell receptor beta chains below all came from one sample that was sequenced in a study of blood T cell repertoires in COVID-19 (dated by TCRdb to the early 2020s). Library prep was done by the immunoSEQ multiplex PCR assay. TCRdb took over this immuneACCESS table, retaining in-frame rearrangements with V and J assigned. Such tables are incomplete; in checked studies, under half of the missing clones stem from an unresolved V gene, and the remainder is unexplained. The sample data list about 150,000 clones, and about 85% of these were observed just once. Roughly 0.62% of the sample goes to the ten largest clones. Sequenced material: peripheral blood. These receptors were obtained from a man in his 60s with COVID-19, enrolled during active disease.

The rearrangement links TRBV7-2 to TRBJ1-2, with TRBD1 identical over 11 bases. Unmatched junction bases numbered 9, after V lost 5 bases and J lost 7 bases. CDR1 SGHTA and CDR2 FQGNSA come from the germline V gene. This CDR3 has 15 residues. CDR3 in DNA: TGTGCCAGCAGCCCAGGACAGGGGGCTTTGAGTGGCTACACCTTC. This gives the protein CASSPGQGALSGYTF.

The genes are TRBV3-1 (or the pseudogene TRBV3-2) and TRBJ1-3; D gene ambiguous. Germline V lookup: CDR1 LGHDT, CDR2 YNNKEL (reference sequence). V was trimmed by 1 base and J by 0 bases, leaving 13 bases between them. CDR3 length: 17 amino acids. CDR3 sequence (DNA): TGTGCCAGCAGCCAAGGTGAGGTTAGGAGCTCTGGAAACACCATATATTTT. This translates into CASSQGEVRSSGNTIYF.

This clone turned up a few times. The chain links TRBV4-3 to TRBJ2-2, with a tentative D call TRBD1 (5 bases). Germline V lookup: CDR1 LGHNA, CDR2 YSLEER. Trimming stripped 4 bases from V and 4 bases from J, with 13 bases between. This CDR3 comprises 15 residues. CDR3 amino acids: CASSRETVPTGELFF. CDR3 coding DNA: TGCGCCAGCAGCCGAGAGACAGTTCCCACCGGGGAGCTGTTTTTT.

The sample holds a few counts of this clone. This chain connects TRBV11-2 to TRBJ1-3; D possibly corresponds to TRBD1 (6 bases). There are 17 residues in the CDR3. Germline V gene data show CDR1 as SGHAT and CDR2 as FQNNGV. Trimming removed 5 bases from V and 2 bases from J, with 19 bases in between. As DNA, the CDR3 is TGTGCCAGCAGCCTCAGACAGGATCCCTCCCCTGGAAACACCATATATTTT. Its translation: CASSLRQDPSPGNTIYF.

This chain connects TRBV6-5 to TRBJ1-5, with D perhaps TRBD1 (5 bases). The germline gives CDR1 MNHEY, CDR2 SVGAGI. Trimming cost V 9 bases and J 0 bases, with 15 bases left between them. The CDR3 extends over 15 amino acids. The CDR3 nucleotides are TGTGCCAGTCGCGGCAGGGCCGATAGCAATCAGCCCCAGCATTTT. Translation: CASRGRADSNQPQHF.

CDR3 DNA sequence: TGTGCCAGCAGTAGACAGGGAGGAACTAATGAAAAACTGTTTTTT. It is translated as CASSRQGGTNEKLFF. The chain joins TRBV6-5 to TRBJ1-4; 7 bases line up with TRBD1. Germline assignment: CDR1 MNHEY and CDR2 SVGAGI. This CDR3 has 15 residues. J was trimmed by 1 base and V by 5 bases; bases with no gene match: 4.

The CDR3: CASSFRGGNNQPQHF. The CDR3 nucleotides read TGTGCCAGCAGCTTTCGGGGGGGGAACAATCAGCCCCAGCATTTT. The chain uses TRBV5-8 and TRBJ1-5, with D tentatively TRBD1 (5 bases). V was shortened by 2 bases and J by 3 bases, with 12 bases between the two germline ends. From germline, CDR1 is SGHTS and CDR2 YDEGEE. This CDR3 is 15 amino acids long.

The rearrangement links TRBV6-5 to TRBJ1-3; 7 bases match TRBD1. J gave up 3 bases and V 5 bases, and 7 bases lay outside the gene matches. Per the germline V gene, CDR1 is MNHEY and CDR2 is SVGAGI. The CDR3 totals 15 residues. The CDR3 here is CASSQKTGNGNTIYF. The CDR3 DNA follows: TGTGCCAGCAGTCAAAAGACAGGGAATGGAAACACCATATATTTT.

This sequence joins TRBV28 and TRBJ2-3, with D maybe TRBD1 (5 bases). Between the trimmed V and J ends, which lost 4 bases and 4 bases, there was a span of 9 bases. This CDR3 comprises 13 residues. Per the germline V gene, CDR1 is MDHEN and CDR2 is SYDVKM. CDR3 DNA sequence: TGTGCCAGCAGTTCGAGGACACCAGATACGCAGTATTTT. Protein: CASSSRTPDTQYF. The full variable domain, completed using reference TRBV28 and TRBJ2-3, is DVKVTQSSRYLVKRTGEKVFLECVQDMDHENMFWYRQDPGLGLRLIYFSYDVKMKEKGDIPEGYSVSREKKERFSLILESASTNQTSMYLCASSSRTPDTQYFGPGTRLTVL.

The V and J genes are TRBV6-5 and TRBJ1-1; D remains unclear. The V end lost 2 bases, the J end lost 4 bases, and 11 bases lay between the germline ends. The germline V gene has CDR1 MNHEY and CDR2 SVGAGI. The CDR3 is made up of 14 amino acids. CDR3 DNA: TGTGCCAGCAGTTACGATGTGCGATTCACTGAAGCTTTCTTT. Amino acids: CASSYDVRFTEAFF.

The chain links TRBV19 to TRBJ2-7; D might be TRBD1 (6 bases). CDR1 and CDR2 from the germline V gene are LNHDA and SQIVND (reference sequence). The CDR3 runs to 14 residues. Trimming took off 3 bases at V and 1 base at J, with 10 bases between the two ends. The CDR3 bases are TGTGCCAGTAGTATCCAGGGGCTATCCTACGAGCAGTACTTC. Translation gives CASSIQGLSYEQYF.

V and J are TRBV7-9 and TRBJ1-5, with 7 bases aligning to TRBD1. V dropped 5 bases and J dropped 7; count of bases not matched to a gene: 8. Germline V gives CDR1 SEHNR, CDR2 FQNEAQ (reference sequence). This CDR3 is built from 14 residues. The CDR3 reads CASSPTGIGQPQHF. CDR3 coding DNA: TGTGCCAGCAGCCCGACAGGGATAGGACAGCCCCAGCATTTT.

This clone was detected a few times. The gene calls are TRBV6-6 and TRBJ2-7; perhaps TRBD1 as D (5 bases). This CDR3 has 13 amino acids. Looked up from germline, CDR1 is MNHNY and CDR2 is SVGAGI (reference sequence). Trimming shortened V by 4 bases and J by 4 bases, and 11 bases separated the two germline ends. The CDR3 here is CASSWAGNYEQYF. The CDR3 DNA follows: TGTGCCAGCAGTTGGGCAGGGAATTACGAGCAGTACTTC.

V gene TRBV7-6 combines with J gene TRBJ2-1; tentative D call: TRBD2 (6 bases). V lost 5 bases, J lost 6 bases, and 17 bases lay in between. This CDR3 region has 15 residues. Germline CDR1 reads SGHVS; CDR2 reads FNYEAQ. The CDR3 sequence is CASSPRGTPGNEQFF. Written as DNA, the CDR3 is TGTGCCAGCAGCCCGCGGGGCACCCCCGGCAATGAGCAGTTCTTC. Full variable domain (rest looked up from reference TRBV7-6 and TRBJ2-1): GAGVSQSPRYKVTKRGQDVALRCDPISGHVSLYWYRQALGQGPEFLTYFNYEAQQDKSGLPNDRFSAERPEGSISTLTIQRTEQRDSAMYRCASSPRGTPGNEQFFGPGTRLTVL.

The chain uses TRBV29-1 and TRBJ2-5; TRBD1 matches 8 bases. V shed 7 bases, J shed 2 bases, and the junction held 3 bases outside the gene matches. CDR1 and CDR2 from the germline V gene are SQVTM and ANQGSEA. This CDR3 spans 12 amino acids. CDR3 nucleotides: TGCAGCGGTAGGACAGGGCAAGAGACCCAGTACTTC. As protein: CSGRTGQETQYF.

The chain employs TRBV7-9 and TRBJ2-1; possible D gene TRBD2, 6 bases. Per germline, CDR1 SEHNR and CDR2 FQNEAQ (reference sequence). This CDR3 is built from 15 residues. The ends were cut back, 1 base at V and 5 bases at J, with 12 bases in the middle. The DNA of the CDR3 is TGTGCCAGCAGCTTAGGTAGCGGAGCAAACAATGAGCAGTTCTTC. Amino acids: CASSLGSGANNEQFF.

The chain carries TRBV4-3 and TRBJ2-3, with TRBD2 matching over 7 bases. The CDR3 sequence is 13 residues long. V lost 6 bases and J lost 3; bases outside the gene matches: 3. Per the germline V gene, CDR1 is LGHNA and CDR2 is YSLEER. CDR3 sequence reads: CASSRGETDTQYF. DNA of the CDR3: TGCGCCAGCAGTCGGGGGGAGACAGATACGCAGTATTTT.

The CDR3 DNA reads TGCGCCAGCAGGCGTACTCAGGGCGCGCGAGAAGCTTTCTTT. Amino acids: CASRRTQGAREAFF. The chain recombines TRBV5-1 with TRBJ1-1; a weak D match, TRBD1 (5 bases). V was cut by 5 bases and J by 8 bases, with 19 bases left in between. The CDR3 is 14 residues long. Germline V gene data show CDR1 as SGHRS and CDR2 as YFSETQ.

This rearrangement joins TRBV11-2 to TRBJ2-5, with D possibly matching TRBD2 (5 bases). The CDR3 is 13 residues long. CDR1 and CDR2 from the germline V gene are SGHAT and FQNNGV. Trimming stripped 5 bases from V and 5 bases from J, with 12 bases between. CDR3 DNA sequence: TGTGCCAGCAGCCACGGGGAGAGGGAGACCCAGTACTTC. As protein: CASSHGERETQYF.

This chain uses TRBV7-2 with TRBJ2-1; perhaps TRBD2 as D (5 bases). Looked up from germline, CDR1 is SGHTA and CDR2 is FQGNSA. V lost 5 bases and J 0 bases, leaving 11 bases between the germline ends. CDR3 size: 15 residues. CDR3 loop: CASSQSGSSYNEQFF. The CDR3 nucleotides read TGTGCCAGCAGCCAGAGCGGAAGCTCCTACAATGAGCAGTTCTTC.

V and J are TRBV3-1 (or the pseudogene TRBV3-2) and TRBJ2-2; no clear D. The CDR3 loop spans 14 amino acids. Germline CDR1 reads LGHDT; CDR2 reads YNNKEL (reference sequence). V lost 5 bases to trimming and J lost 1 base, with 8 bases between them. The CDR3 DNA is TGTGCCAGCAGCTCCGCAGGGAACACCGGGGAGCTGTTTTTT. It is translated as CASSSAGNTGELFF.

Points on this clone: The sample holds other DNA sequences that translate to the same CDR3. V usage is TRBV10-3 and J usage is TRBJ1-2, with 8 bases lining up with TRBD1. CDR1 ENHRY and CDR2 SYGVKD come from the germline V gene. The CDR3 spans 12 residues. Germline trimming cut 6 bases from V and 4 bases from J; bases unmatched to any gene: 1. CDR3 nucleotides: TGTGCCATCAGCGGACAGGGCTATGGCTACACCTTC. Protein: CAISGQGYGYTF.

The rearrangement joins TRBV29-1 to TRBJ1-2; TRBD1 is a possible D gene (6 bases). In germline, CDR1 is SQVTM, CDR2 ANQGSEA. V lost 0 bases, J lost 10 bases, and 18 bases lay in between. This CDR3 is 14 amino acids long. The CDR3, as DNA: TGCAGCGTTGAAGAGTGGGGGCCGTCTCAGCTCTACACCTTC. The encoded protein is CSVEEWGPSQLYTF.

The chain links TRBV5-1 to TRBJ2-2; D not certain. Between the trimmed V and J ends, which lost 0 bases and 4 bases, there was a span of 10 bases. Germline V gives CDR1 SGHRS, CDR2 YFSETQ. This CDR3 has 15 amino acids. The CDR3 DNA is TGCGCCAGCAGCTTGGCCACTACGTTCACCGGGGAGCTGTTTTTT. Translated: CASSLATTFTGELFF.

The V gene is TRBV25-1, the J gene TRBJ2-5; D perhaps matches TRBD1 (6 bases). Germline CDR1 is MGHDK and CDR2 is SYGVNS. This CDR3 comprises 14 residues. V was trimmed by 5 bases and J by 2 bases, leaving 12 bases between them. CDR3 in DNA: TGTGCCAGCAGTTCCGGAGACAGGCAAGAGACCCAGTACTTC. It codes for CASSSGDRQETQYF.

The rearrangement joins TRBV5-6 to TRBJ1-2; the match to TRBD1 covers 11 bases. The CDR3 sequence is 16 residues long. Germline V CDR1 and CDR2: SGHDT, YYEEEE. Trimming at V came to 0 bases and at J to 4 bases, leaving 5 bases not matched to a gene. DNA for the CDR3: TGTGCCAGCAGCTTGGGGGGACAGGGGGTTTTCTATGGCTACACCTTC. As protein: CASSLGGQGVFYGYTF.

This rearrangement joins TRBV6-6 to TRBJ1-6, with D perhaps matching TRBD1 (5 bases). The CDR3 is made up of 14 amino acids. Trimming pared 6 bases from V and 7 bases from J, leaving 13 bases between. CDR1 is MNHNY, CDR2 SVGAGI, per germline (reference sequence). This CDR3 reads CASRFQGLNSPLHF. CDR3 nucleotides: TGTGCCAGCAGGTTCCAGGGACTCAATTCACCCCTCCACTTT.

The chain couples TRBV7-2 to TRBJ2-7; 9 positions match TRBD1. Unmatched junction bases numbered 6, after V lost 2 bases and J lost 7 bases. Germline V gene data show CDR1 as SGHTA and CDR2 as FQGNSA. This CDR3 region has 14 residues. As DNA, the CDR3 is TGTGCCAGCAGCTTAACACAGGGGGCCGGAGAGCAGTACTTC. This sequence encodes CASSLTQGAGEQYF.

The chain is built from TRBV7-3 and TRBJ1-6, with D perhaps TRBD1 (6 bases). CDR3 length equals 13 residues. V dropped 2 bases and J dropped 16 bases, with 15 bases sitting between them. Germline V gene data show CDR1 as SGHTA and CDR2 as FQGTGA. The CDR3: CASSLYQGQPLHF. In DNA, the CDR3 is TGTGCCAGCAGCTTATATCAGGGACAACCACTCCACTTT.